These T cell receptor beta chains were read from a single sample in a study of post-analysis software for immune sequencing data. Each CDR3 protein gets one entry after TCRdb re-called the PCR reads with MiXCR. The sample contains roughly 600,000 distinct CDR3 sequences, roughly 47% of which appear only once. The sequenced sample consisted of blood. The receptors shown here come from a girl aged 10-17 years with multiple sclerosis. CDR3s include the opening cysteine and the closing phenylalanine or tryptophan. The D gene is left open where the match is weak. The listing skips clone size in some rows; elsewhere it reads once, few, many or a size class.

>-|TRBV6-5|-|TRBJ1-2
CASRTRILGYTF
TGTGCCAGCAGAACCAGGATACTGGGCTACACCTTC
>-|TRBV7-2|few|TRBJ2-1
CASSLGMLAVPNEQFF
TGTGCCAGCAGCTTAGGAATGTTAGCGGTACCCAATGAGCAGTTCTTC
>-|TRBV10-3|few|TRBJ1-1
CAISEFDEAFF
TGTGCCATCAGTGAGTTTGATGAAGCTTTCTTT
>TRBD2|TRBV3-1|few|TRBJ2-1
CASSQVAASGGVGSYNEQFF
TGTGCCAGCAGCCAAGTGGCGGCTAGCGGGGGGGTGGGCTCCTACAATGAGCAGTTCTTC
>-|TRBV20-1|once|TRBJ2-1
CSARDEETGFYNEQFF
TGCAGTGCTAGAGATGAGGAGACGGGGTTCTACAATGAGCAGTTCTTC
>-|TRBV15|-|TRBJ1-2
CATSTGRVGYTF
TGTGCCACCTCAACCGGGAGGGTTGGCTACACCTTC
>-|TRBV12-3/TRBV12-4|-|TRBJ2-5
CASSPPPEETQYF
TGTGCCAGCAGTCCGCCACCAGAGGAGACCCAGTACTTC
>-|TRBV7-2|-|TRBJ1-1
CASSSHLNTEAFF
TGTGCCAGCAGCTCACACCTGAACACTGAAGCTTTCTTT
>TRBD1|TRBV6-6|-|TRBJ1-1
CASSPGRGQGSTEAFF
TGTGCCAGCAGCCCAGGGAGGGGACAGGGGAGCACTGAAGCTTTCTTT
>TRBD1|TRBV20-1|-|TRBJ1-6
CSARGLQGAVGGSYNSPLHF
TGCAGTGCTAGAGGGTTACAGGGGGCAGTCGGAGGGTCCTATAATTCACCCCTCCACTTT
>TRBD1|TRBV12-3/TRBV12-4|-|TRBJ2-3
CASRSPGQGGDTQYF
TGTGCCAGCAGGTCACCGGGACAGGGCGGCGATACGCAGTATTTT
>-|TRBV11-2|-|TRBJ2-1
CASNTGGVSYNEQFF
TGTGCCAGCAACACGGGGGGCGTCTCCTACAATGAGCAGTTCTTC
>-|TRBV5-1|-|TRBJ2-3
CASSWTGERTDTQYF
TGCGCCAGCAGCTGGACCGGGGAGAGGACAGATACGCAGTATTTT